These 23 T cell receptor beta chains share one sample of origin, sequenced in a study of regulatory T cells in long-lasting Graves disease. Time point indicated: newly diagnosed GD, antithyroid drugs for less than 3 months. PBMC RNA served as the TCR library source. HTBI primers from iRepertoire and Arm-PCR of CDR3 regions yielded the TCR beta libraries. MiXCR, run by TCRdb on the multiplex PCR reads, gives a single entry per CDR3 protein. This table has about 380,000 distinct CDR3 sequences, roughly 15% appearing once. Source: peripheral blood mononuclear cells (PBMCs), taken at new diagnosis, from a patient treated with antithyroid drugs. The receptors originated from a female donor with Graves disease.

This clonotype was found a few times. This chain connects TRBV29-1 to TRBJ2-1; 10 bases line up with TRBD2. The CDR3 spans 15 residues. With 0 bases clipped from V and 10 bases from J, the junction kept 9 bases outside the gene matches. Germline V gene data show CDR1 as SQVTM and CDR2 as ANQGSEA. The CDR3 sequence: CSVEDLGLAGVEQFF. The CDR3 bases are TGCAGCGTTGAAGATCTGGGGCTAGCGGGAGTGGAGCAGTTCTTC.

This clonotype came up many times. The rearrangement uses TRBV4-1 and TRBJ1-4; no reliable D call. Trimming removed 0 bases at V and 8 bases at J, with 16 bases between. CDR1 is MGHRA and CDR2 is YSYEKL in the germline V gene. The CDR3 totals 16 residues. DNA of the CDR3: TGCGCCAGCAGCCAAGACCCAGTGGCCTATGAGGAAAAACTGTTTTTT. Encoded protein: CASSQDPVAYEEKLFF.

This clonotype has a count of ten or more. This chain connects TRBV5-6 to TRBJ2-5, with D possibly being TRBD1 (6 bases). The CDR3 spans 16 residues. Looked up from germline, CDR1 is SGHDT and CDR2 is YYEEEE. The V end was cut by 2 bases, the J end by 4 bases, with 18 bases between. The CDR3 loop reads CASSFAKQGRRETQYF. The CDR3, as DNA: TGTGCCAGCAGCTTTGCAAAACAGGGACGCCGAGAGACCCAGTACTTC.

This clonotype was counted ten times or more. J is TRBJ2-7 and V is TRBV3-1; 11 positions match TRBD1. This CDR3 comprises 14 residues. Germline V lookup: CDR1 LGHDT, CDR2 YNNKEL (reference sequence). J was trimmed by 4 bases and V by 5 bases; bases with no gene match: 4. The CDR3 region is CASSGRDRGYEQYF. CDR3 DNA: TGTGCCAGCAGCGGACGGGACAGGGGGTACGAGCAGTACTTC.

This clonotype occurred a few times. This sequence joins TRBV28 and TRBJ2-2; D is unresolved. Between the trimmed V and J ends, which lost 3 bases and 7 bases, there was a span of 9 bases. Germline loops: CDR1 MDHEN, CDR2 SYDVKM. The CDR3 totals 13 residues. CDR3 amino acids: CASSFGPDGELFF. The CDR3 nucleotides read TGTGCCAGCAGTTTCGGGCCTGACGGGGAGCTGTTTTTT.

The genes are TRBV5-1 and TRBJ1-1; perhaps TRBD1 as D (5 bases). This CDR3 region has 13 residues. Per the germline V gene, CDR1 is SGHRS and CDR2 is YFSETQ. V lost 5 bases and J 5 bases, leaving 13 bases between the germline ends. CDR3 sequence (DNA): TGCGCCAGCAGGGCGCAGGGACGGACTGAAGCTTTCTTT. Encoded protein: CASRAQGRTEAFF.

The CDR3 here is CASSLGPGQGQETQYF. CDR3 DNA: TGTGCCAGCAGCTTAGGCCCAGGTCAGGGACAAGAGACCCAGTACTTC. V usage is TRBV2 and J usage is TRBJ2-5; TRBD1 might be the D (5 bases). The V and J ends lost 6 bases and 2 bases respectively, with 19 bases between them. Germline CDR1 reads SNHLY; CDR2 reads FYNNEI. The CDR3 has 16 residues.

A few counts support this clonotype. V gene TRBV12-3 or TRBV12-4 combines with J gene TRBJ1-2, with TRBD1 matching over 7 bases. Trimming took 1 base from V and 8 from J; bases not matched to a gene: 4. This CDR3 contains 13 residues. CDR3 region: CASSLGTGLGYTF. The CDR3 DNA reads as TGTGCCAGCAGTTTAGGGACAGGCCTAGGCTACACCTTC.

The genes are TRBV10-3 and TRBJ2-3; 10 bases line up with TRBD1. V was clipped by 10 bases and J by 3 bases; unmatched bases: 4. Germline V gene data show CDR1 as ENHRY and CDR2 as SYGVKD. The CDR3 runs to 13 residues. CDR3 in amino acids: CATGTGATDTQYF. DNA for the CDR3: TGTGCCACCGGGACAGGGGCTACAGATACGCAGTATTTT.

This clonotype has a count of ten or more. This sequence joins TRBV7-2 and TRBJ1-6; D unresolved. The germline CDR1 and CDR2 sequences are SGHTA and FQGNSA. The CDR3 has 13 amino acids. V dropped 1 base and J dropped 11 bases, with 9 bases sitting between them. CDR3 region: CASSLEERAPLHF. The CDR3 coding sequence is TGTGCCAGCAGCTTAGAGGAACGGGCACCCCTCCACTTT.

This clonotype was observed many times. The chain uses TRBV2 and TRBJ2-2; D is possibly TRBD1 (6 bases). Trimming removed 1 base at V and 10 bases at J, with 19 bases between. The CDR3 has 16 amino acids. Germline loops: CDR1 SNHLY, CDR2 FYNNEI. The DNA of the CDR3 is TGTGCCAGCAGTGAAGAAGGAGCAGGGGTAGGCGAGGAGCTGTTTTTT. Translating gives CASSEEGAGVGEELFF.

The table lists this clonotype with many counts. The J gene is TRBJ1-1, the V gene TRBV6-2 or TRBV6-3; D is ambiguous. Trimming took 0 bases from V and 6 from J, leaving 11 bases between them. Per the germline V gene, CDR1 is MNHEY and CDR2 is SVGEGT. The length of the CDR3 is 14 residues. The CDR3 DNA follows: TGTGCCAGCAGTTACTCGGGTGGGGAGTCTGAAGCTTTCTTT. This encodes CASSYSGGESEAFF.

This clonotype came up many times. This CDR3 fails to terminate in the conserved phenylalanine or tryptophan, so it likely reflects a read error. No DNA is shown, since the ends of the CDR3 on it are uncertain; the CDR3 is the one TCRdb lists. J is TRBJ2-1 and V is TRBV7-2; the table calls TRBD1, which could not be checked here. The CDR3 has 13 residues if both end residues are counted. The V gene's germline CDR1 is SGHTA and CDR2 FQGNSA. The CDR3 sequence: CASSAPRFGQGAL.

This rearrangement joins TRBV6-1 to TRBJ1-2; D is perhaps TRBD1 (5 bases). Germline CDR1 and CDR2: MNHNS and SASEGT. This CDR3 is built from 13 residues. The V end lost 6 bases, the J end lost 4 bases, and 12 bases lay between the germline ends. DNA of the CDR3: TGTGCCAGCAGCTGGGGCAGCAGCTATGGCTACACCTTC. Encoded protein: CASSWGSSYGYTF.

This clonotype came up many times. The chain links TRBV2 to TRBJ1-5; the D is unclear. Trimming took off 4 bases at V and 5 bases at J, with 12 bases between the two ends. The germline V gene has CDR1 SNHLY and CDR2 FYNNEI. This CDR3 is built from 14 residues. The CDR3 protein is CASSGRDTYQPQHF. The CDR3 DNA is TGTGCCAGCAGTGGACGCGACACTTATCAGCCCCAGCATTTT.

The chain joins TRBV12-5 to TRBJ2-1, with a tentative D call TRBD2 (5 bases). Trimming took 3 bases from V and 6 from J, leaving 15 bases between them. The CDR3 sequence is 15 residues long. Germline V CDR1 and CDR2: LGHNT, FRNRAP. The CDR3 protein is CASGFGLAIANEQFF. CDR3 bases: TGTGCTAGTGGTTTCGGACTGGCCATCGCCAATGAGCAGTTCTTC.

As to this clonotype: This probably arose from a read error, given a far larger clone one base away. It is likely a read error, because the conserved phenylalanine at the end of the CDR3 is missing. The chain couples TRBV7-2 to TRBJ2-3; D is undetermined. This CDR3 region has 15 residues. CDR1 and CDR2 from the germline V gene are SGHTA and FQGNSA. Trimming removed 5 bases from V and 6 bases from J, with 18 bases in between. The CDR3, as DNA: TGTGCCAGCAGCCCAACTCCACCTATGGTGGATACGCAGTATCTT. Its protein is CASSPTPPMVDTQYL.

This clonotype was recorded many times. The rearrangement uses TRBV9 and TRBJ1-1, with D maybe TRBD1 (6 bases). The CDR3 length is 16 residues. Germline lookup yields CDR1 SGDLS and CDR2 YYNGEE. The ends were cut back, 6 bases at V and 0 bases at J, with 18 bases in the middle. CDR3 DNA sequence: TGTGCCAGCACCAAGATGGGAGGGGGATTGAACACTGAAGCTTTCTTT. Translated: CASTKMGGGLNTEAFF.

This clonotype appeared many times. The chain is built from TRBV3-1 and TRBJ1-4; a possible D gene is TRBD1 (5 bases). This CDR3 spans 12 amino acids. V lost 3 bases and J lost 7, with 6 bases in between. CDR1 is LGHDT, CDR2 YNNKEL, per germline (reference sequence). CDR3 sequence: CASSQGGEKLFF. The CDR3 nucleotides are TGTGCCAGCAGCCAGGGGGGTGAAAAACTGTTTTTT.

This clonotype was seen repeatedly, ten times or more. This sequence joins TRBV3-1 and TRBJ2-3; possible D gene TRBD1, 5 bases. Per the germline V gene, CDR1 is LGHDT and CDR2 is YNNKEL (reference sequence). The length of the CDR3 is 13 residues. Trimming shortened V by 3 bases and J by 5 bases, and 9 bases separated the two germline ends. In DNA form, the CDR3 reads TGTGCCAGCAGCCATGACAGTGGAGATACGCAGTATTTT. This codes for CASSHDSGDTQYF.

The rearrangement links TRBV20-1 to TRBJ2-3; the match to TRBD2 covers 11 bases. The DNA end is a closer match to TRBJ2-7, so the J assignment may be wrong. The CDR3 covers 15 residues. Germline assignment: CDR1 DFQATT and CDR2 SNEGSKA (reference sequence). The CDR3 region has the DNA TGCAGTGCTAGAGATAGGCTAGCGGGAGGAACCGAGCAGTACTTC. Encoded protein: CSARDRLAGGTEQYF.

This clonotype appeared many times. The CDR3 sequence is CASSQNQGMNTEAFF. The CDR3 DNA is TGTGCCAGCAGCCAAAATCAGGGGATGAACACTGAAGCTTTCTTT. V usage is TRBV14 and J usage is TRBJ1-1, with D maybe TRBD1 (6 bases). Trimming stripped 2 bases from V and 0 bases from J, with 10 bases between. Germline V gene lookup returns CDR1 SGHDN and CDR2 FVKESK. The CDR3 length is 15 residues. The full variable domain, completed using reference TRBV14 and TRBJ1-1, is EAGVTQFPSHSVIEKGQTVTLRCDPISGHDNLYWYRRVMGKEIKFLLHFVKESKQDESGMPNNRFLAERTGGTYSTLKVQPAELEDSGVYFCASSQNQGMNTEAFFGQGTRLTVV.

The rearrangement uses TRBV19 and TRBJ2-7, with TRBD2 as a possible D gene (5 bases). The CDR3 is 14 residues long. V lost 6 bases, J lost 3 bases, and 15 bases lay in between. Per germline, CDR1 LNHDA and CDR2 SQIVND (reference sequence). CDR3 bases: TGTGCCAGTAGCCCCCCCGGGGTCAACTACGAGCAGTACTTC. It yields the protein CASSPPGVNYEQYF.